A selection of T cell receptor beta chains follows, all from one sample in a study of blood T cell repertoires in COVID-19. Profiled with immunoSEQ multiplex PCR; TCRdb holds only in-frame clones, not every one. Of about 270,000 clones in the sample, 86% are singletons; the top ten hold 5% to 7%. The material sequenced was peripheral blood. The receptors come from a woman older than 75 with COVID-19, enrolled during active disease. Each CDR3 is given with its conserved first and last residue. D genes are given only for firm matches. Clone size is shown for a subset of rows, as once, few, many or a class of expanded clone.

-	TRBV13	TRBJ2-1	-	CASSLGPPGESSYNEQFF	TGTGCCAGCAGCTTAGGGCCCCCGGGGGAGAGCTCCTACAATGAGCAGTTCTTC
-	TRBV27	TRBJ2-3	-	CASSLQQGTDTQYF	TGTGCCAGCAGTTTACAGCAGGGCACAGATACGCAGTATTTT
TRBD1	TRBV5-5	TRBJ1-2	-	CASSFNIGTATGGYTF	TGTGCCAGCAGCTTTAATATTGGGACAGCAACGGGTGGCTACACCTTC
-	TRBV5-1	TRBJ1-3	-	CASSPGGGVGNTIYF	TGCGCCAGCAGCCCCGGTGGCGGGGTCGGAAACACCATATATTTT
-	TRBV6-5	TRBJ1-5	-	CASSYATGYSNQPQHF	TGTGCCAGCAGTTACGCAACAGGGTATAGCAATCAGCCCCAGCATTTT
-	TRBV28	TRBJ1-5	-	CAIEGDSNQPQHF	TGTGCCATCGAGGGAGATAGCAATCAGCCCCAGCATTTT
-	TRBV28	TRBJ2-6	-	CASSYNRPAVSGANVLTF	TGTGCCAGCAGTTATAACAGGCCAGCCGTTTCTGGGGCCAACGTCCTGACTTTC
TRBD1	TRBV19	TRBJ2-7	once	CASRQGQGYEQYF	TGTGCCAGCCGGCAGGGACAGGGCTACGAGCAGTACTTC
-	TRBV7-8	TRBJ1-1	-	CASSPIVNTEAFF	TGTGCCAGCAGCCCTATAGTGAACACTGAAGCTTTCTTT
TRBD2	TRBV6-5	TRBJ2-1	-	CASSSRLAGTNNEQFF	TGTGCCAGCAGTTCCCGACTAGCGGGGACGAACAATGAGCAGTTCTTC
TRBD1	TRBV19	TRBJ1-1	-	CASSMARTGANTEAFF	TGTGCCAGTAGTATGGCCCGAACAGGGGCCAACACTGAAGCTTTCTTT
TRBD1	TRBV28	TRBJ1-5	-	CASSRTDRSNQPQHF	TGTGCCAGCAGCCGGACGGACAGGAGCAATCAGCCCCAGCATTTT
-	TRBV21-1	TRBJ1-1	-	CASSPPPTGVTEAFF	TGTGCCAGCAGCCCCCCCCCGACAGGGGTCACTGAAGCTTTCTTT
TRBD2	TRBV5-4	TRBJ2-5	-	CASSFRSGGARETQYF	TGTGCCAGCAGCTTTCGGAGCGGGGGGGCAAGGGAGACCCAGTACTTC
TRBD2	TRBV7-2	TRBJ2-3	once	CASSFRDYRDTQYF	TGTGCCAGCAGCTTCCGGGACTACCGTGATACGCAGTATTTT
-	TRBV2	TRBJ2-2	-	CASGGHSNTGELFF	TGTGCCAGCGGGGGACACTCGAACACCGGGGAGCTGTTTTTT
-	TRBV5-6	TRBJ1-6	-	CASSLTGQSPLHF	TGTGCCAGCAGCTTGACAGGGCAATCACCCCTCCACTTT
-	TRBV5-1	TRBJ2-5	-	CASSLAGQGETQYF	TGCGCCAGCAGCTTGGCAGGGCAGGGAGAGACCCAGTACTTC
-	TRBV14	TRBJ1-1	once	CASSHNLNTEAFF	TGTGCCAGCAGCCATAATCTGAACACTGAAGCTTTCTTT
TRBD1	TRBV5-1	TRBJ1-5	few	CASSSTGLGGNQPQHF	TGCGCCAGCAGCTCGACAGGGCTGGGGGGCAATCAGCCCCAGCATTTT
-	TRBV6-2/TRBV6-3	TRBJ1-2	-	CASSYVEFYGYTF	TGTGCCAGCAGTTACGTGGAGTTCTATGGCTACACCTTC
TRBD1	TRBV2	TRBJ2-3	-	CASSTDREEADTQYF	TGTGCCAGCAGTACGGACAGGGAGGAGGCAGATACGCAGTATTTT
-	TRBV27	TRBJ1-2	once	CASSLSGVYGYTF	TGTGCCAGCAGTTTATCAGGGGTTTACGGCTACACCTTC
-	TRBV19	TRBJ2-3	-	CASSITGREITDTQYF	TGTGCCAGTAGTATCACAGGGCGCGAAATCACAGATACGCAGTATTTT
TRBD2	TRBV6-2/TRBV6-3	TRBJ2-7	-	CASSEGLFYEQYF	TGTGCCAGCAGCGAGGGACTATTCTACGAGCAGTACTTC
-	TRBV2	TRBJ2-5	-	CASNEDSLQETQYF	TGTGCCAGCAATGAAGACAGTCTCCAAGAGACCCAGTACTTC
TRBD2	TRBV19	TRBJ2-2	-	CASTIGGRRTGELFF	TGTGCCAGTACAATCGGGGGGAGAAGAACCGGGGAGCTGTTTTTT
-	TRBV25-1	TRBJ1-1	-	CASKSGQLTYTEAFF	TGTGCCAGCAAATCAGGACAGCTTACCTACACTGAAGCTTTCTTT
-	TRBV20-1	TRBJ2-4	-	CSASWGGAKNIQYF	TGCAGTGCTAGTTGGGGCGGAGCCAAAAACATTCAGTACTTC
TRBD2	TRBV10-1	TRBJ2-1	-	CASGGGGGPEQFF	TGCGCCAGCGGCGGGGGTGGGGGACCGGAGCAGTTCTTC
TRBD2	TRBV28	TRBJ2-3	once	CASSIGLAGGTDTQYF	TGTGCCAGCAGTATCGGACTAGCGGGGGGCACAGATACGCAGTATTTT
TRBD1	TRBV28	TRBJ1-5	-	CASSRQGRQPQHF	TGTGCCAGCAGTAGACAGGGTAGGCAGCCCCAGCATTTT
-	TRBV2	TRBJ1-6	-	CASSPETGTNSPLHF	TGTGCCAGCAGTCCTGAGACGGGAACTAATTCACCCCTCCACTTT
-	TRBV3-1/TRBV3-2	TRBJ1-2	-	CASSQGNRNYGYTF	TGTGCCAGCAGCCAAGGAAACAGGAACTATGGCTACACCTTC
-	TRBV6-2/TRBV6-3	TRBJ1-2	few	CASSLSSNYGYTF	TGTGCCAGCAGTTTGTCTTCTAACTATGGCTACACCTTC
TRBD1	TRBV5-3	TRBJ1-1	-	CARSPMVRQGQDTEAFF	TGTGCCAGAAGCCCGATGGTCCGACAGGGGCAGGACACTGAAGCTTTCTTT
-	TRBV28	TRBJ2-3	-	CASARSDTQYF	TGTGCCAGCGCTAGGTCAGATACGCAGTATTTT
-	TRBV28	TRBJ2-5	-	CASSLPGYQETQYF	TGTGCCAGCAGTCTACCAGGGTACCAAGAGACCCAGTACTTC
-	TRBV18	TRBJ1-3	-	CASSPNSAGNTIYF	TGTGCCAGCTCACCCAACTCTGCCGGAAACACCATATATTTT
TRBD1	TRBV10-3	TRBJ2-4	-	CAIQQGAQEPQYF	TGTGCCATCCAACAGGGGGCACAAGAACCCCAGTACTTC
-	TRBV19	TRBJ1-1	-	CASSNPDWNTEAFF	TGTGCCAGTAGTAATCCGGACTGGAACACTGAAGCTTTCTTT
TRBD1	TRBV29-1	TRBJ1-1	-	CSVVTGGPAEAFF	TGCAGCGTTGTGACAGGGGGGCCCGCTGAAGCTTTCTTT
-	TRBV2	TRBJ2-2	-	CASNGGEYTGELFF	TGTGCCAGCAACGGCGGGGAATACACCGGGGAGCTGTTTTTT
-	TRBV11-1	TRBJ2-5	once	CASSQRGGGRETQYF	TGTGCCAGCAGCCAACGAGGGGGTGGGCGAGAGACCCAGTACTTC
TRBD1	TRBV10-3	TRBJ1-5	-	CAISAGAGGGNQPQHF	TGTGCCATCAGTGCTGGGGCAGGGGGAGGAAATCAGCCCCAGCATTTT
TRBD1	TRBV18	TRBJ2-5	-	CASSPPARQGETQYF	TGTGCCAGCTCACCTCCAGCGAGACAGGGGGAGACCCAGTACTTC
TRBD1	TRBV18	TRBJ2-3	-	CASSPGQGGTDTQYF	TGTGCCAGCTCACCGGGACAGGGGGGCACAGATACGCAGTATTTT
TRBD2	TRBV3-1/TRBV3-2	TRBJ2-1	-	CASSQVYSGGSYNEQFF	TGTGCCAGCAGCCAAGTATATAGCGGGGGTTCCTACAATGAGCAGTTCTTC
TRBD1	TRBV27	TRBJ1-4	-	CASSSLTGGEEKLFF	TGTGCCAGCAGTTCGCTAACAGGGGGAGAAGAAAAACTGTTTTTT
TRBD2	TRBV2	TRBJ2-3	-	CASSRLASMTDTQYF	TGTGCCAGCAGTCGACTAGCGTCGATGACAGATACGCAGTATTTT
TRBD1	TRBV6-1	TRBJ1-1	-	CASSEAPTGSNTEAFF	TGTGCCAGCAGTGAAGCGCCGACAGGGAGTAACACTGAAGCTTTCTTT
TRBD2	TRBV6-1	TRBJ2-3	-	CASSEITGLGTDTQYF	TGTGCCAGCAGTGAGATCACGGGACTAGGTACAGATACGCAGTATTTT
-	TRBV15	TRBJ1-1	-	CATSRDLGSTEAFF	TGTGCCACCAGCAGAGATCTAGGGAGCACTGAAGCTTTCTTT